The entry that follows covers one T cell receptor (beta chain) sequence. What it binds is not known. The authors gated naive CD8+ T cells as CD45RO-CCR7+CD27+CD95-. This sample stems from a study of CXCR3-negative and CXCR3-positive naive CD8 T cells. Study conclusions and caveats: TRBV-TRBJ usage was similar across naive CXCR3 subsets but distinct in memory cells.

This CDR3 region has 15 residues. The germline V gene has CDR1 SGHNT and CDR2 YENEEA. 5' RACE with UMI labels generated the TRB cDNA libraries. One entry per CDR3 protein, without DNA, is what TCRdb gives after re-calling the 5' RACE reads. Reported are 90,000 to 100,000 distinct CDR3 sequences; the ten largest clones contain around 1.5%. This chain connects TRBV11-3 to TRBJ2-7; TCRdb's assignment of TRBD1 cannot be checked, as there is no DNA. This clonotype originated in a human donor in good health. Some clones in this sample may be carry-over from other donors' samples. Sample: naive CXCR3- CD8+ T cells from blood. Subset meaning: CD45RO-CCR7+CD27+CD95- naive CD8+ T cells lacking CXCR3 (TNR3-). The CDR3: CASSLDGTGGGEQYF.